The 17 T cell receptor beta chains listed next were all sequenced from one sample in a study of blood T cell repertoires in COVID-19. Method: immunoSEQ multiplex PCR; TCRdb's copy keeps in-frame clones and lacks some. The repertoire holds some 350,000 clones, with around 83% as singletons. The sample taken for sequencing was peripheral blood. The receptors were sampled from a man aged 25-45 years with active or convalescent COVID-19.

Turning to this clone: At one boundary the junction diverges from the germline segment, which might be a read error. This chain links TRBV29-1 with TRBJ1-2, with unresolved D. Germline assignment: CDR1 SQVTM and CDR2 ANQGSEA. The CDR3 has 13 amino acids. The CDR3 sequence: CSVEGPTGNGYTF. Here the CDR3 DNA reads TGCAGCGTCGAAGGACCTACCGGGAATGGCTACACCTTC.

V usage is TRBV24-1 and J usage is TRBJ1-2; D unclear. Germline CDR1 is KGHDR and CDR2 is SFDVKD. This CDR3 has 13 residues. V was clipped by 3 bases and J by 5 bases, with 9 bases between them. CDR3 loop: CATSDGPLYGYTF. For the CDR3, the DNA is TGTGCCACCAGTGATGGGCCTCTATATGGCTACACCTTC.

The chain recombines TRBV21-1 with TRBJ1-5; TRBD1, the table's D call, lacks a check against the DNA. TRBV21-1 is a known pseudogene. CDR3 length equals 14 residues. In DNA form, the CDR3 reads TGTGCCAGCAGAATGGGCCAGGGGAATCAGCCCCAGCATTTT. Translated: CASRMGQGNQPQHF.

This clone was recorded only once. The V call is TRBV3-1 (or the pseudogene TRBV3-2), the J call TRBJ2-7; 11 nucleotides agree with TRBD2. This CDR3 has 17 residues. Trimming removed 4 bases from V and 4 bases from J; junction bases left unmatched: 12. Germline assignment: CDR1 LGHDT and CDR2 YNNKEL (reference sequence). DNA for the CDR3: TGTGCCAGCAGCCCCAGGTTGTCTAGCGGGAGGTGGTACGAGCAGTACTTC. It translates to CASSPRLSSGRWYEQYF.

This chain uses TRBV4-1 with TRBJ1-4; 10 nucleotides agree with TRBD1. Germline CDR1 reads MGHRA; CDR2 reads YSYEKL. The junction had 2 bases not matched to a gene; V was cut back by 4 bases and J by 6 bases. The length of the CDR3 is 14 residues. CDR3: CASSPGQGYEKLFF. Written as DNA, the CDR3 is TGCGCCAGCAGCCCGGGACAGGGGTATGAAAAACTGTTTTTT.

The chain combines TRBV11-3 with TRBJ2-2, with 9 bases matching TRBD2. The CDR3 loop spans 17 amino acids. The germline V gene encodes CDR1 SGHNT and CDR2 YENEEA. Trimming took 2 bases from V and 7 from J; bases not matched to a gene: 11. The CDR3, as DNA: TGTGCCAGCAGCTTATTCGGACTAGCGACCGCGGGCGGGGAGCTGTTTTTT. Translation gives CASSLFGLATAGGELFF.

The chain recombines TRBV24-1 with TRBJ1-2, with 9 bases fitting TRBD1. J gave up 6 bases and V 4 bases, and 8 bases lay outside the gene matches. The V gene's germline CDR1 is KGHDR and CDR2 SFDVKD. The CDR3 runs to 15 residues. The CDR3 sequence: CATSDPGQGLNGYTF. In nucleotides, the CDR3 is TGTGCCACCAGTGACCCGGGACAGGGATTGAATGGCTACACCTTC.

This chain connects TRBV18 to TRBJ1-2; TRBD1 agrees at 8 bases. The CDR3 consists of 14 residues. The V gene end was trimmed by 4 bases and the J gene end by 6 bases; junction bases not matched to a gene: 7. Germline V gives CDR1 KGHSH, CDR2 LQKENI. This CDR3 is CASSRPGQANGYTF. The CDR3 nucleotides are TGTGCCAGCTCACGACCGGGACAGGCCAATGGCTACACCTTC.

The J gene is TRBJ2-7, the V gene TRBV6-5; no reliable D call. Germline lookup yields CDR1 MNHEY and CDR2 SVGAGI. V was clipped by 5 bases and J by 3 bases, with 14 bases between them. The CDR3 sequence is 14 residues long. In nucleotides, the CDR3 is TGTGCCAGCAGTCCCTCATGGTCGGTCTACGAGCAGTACTTC. This encodes CASSPSWSVYEQYF.

V and J are TRBV19 and TRBJ1-5; D is uncertain. The germline V and J ends were trimmed by 5 bases and 5 bases, with 16 bases remaining between them. Germline CDR1 LNHDA, CDR2 SQIVND (reference sequence). This CDR3 is built from 15 residues. The CDR3 is CASSLWSGKDQPQHF. The CDR3 DNA reads TGTGCCAGTAGTCTCTGGTCGGGAAAAGATCAGCCCCAGCATTTT.

The table lists this clone with a few counts. The gene calls are TRBV7-3 and TRBJ1-5, with D tentatively TRBD1 (5 bases). Germline CDR1 is SGHTA and CDR2 is FQGTGA. The CDR3 runs 13 residues. V was trimmed by 7 bases and J by 4 bases, leaving 11 bases between them. CDR3 sequence reads: CASTRAFNQPQHF. For the CDR3, the DNA is TGTGCCAGCACCAGGGCGTTTAATCAGCCCCAGCATTTT. The full variable domain, completed using reference TRBV7-3 and TRBJ1-5, is GAGVSQTPSNKVTEKGKYVELRCDPISGHTALYWYRQSLGQGPEFLIYFQGTGAADDSGLPNDRFFAVRPEGSVSTLKIQRTERGDSAVYLCASTRAFNQPQHFGDGTRLSIL.

The chain employs TRBV27 and TRBJ2-5, with 9 positions matching TRBD2. Germline CDR1 and CDR2: MNHEY and SMNVEV (reference sequence). Unmatched junction bases numbered 1, after V lost 6 bases and J lost 2 bases. The CDR3 totals 13 residues. This CDR3 is CASRLAGQETQYF. The CDR3, as DNA: TGTGCCAGCAGGCTAGCGGGACAAGAGACCCAGTACTTC.

This sequence joins TRBV18 and TRBJ2-7, with D perhaps TRBD1 (7 bases). The CDR3 length is 14 residues. V was trimmed by 3 bases and J by 7 bases, leaving 16 bases between them. The germline V gene has CDR1 KGHSH and CDR2 LQKENI. CDR3 in amino acids: CASSPLGQGGEQYF. The CDR3 region has the DNA TGTGCCAGCTCACCCCTAGGTCAGGGGGGAGAGCAGTACTTC.

This clone has a single count. V usage is TRBV7-9 and J usage is TRBJ2-2; 9 nucleotides agree with TRBD2. This CDR3 is 13 amino acids long. Germline V gene lookup returns CDR1 SEHNR and CDR2 FQNEAQ (reference sequence). Germline trimming cut 6 bases from V and 4 bases from J; bases unmatched to any gene: 0. Here the CDR3 DNA reads TGTGCCAGCAGTAGCGGGGGCACCGGGGAGCTGTTTTTT. Amino acids: CASSSGGTGELFF.

About this clone: Other nucleotide sequences in the sample specify the same CDR3. This chain connects TRBV12-3 or TRBV12-4 to TRBJ1-2; possibly TRBD1 for D (5 bases). This CDR3 comprises 13 residues. V lost 5 bases and J lost 3, with 10 bases in between. CDR3 sequence (DNA): TGTGCCAGCAGTCTCAGGGTTGACTATGGCTACACCTTC. Protein sequence: CASSLRVDYGYTF.

This chain links TRBV6-5 with TRBJ2-2; D possibly corresponds to TRBD2 (5 bases). V was pared by 6 bases and J by 1 base, with 12 bases between. CDR1 is MNHEY, CDR2 SVGAGI, per germline. The CDR3 is 15 residues long. CDR3 residues: CASRRGALNTGELFF. The DNA of the CDR3 is TGTGCCAGCAGACGGGGAGCGCTGAACACCGGGGAGCTGTTTTTT.

This chain joins TRBV7-9 and TRBJ2-7; 16 bases agree with TRBD2. Looked up from germline, CDR1 is SEHNR and CDR2 is FQNEAQ (reference sequence). J was trimmed by 5 bases and V by 4 bases; bases with no gene match: 11. The CDR3 extends over 18 amino acids. The CDR3 loop is CASSSGLAGGKVSDEQYF. Written as DNA, the CDR3 is TGTGCCAGCAGCTCGGGACTAGCGGGAGGGAAGGTATCCGACGAGCAGTACTTC.